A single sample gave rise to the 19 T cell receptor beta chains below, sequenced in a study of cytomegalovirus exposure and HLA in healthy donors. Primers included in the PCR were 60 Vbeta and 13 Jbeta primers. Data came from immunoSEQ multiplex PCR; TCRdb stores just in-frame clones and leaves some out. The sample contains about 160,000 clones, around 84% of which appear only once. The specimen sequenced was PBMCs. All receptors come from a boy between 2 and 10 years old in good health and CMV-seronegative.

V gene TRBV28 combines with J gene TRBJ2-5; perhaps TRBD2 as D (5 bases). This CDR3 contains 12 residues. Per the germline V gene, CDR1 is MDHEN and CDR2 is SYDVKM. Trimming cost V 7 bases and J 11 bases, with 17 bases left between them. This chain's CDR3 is CASTSGAREQYF. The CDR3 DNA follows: TGTGCCAGCACCTCGGGTGCGAGGGAGCAGTACTTC.

This CDR3 reads CASSTGLAPDTQYF. CDR3 nucleotide sequence: TGTGCCAGCAGTACCGGACTAGCCCCAGATACGCAGTATTTT. The chain recombines TRBV6-6 with TRBJ2-3; 8 bases fit TRBD2. Germline V gives CDR1 MNHNY, CDR2 SVGAGI (reference sequence). This CDR3 region has 14 residues. Germline trimming cut 5 bases from V and 4 bases from J; bases unmatched to any gene: 5.

Here the CDR3 reads CASSEGGSAGPGNQPQHF. CDR3 bases: TGTGCCAGCAGTGAAGGAGGTTCGGCGGGGCCGGGCAATCAGCCCCAGCATTTT. The rearrangement uses TRBV6-1 and TRBJ1-5; a weak D match, TRBD1 (5 bases). The CDR3 length is 18 residues. Trimming removed 1 base at V and 2 bases at J, with 18 bases between. The germline gives CDR1 MNHNS, CDR2 SASEGT.

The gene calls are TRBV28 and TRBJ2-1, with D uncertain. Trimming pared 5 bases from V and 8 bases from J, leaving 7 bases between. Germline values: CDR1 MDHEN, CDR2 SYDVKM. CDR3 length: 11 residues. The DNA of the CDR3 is TGTGCCAGCAGTCCCCTAGATGAGCAGTTCTTC. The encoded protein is CASSPLDEQFF. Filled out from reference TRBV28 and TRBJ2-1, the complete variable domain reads DVKVTQSSRYLVKRTGEKVFLECVQDMDHENMFWYRQDPGLGLRLIYFSYDVKMKEKGDIPEGYSVSREKKERFSLILESASTNQTSMYLCASSPLDEQFFGPGTRLTVL.

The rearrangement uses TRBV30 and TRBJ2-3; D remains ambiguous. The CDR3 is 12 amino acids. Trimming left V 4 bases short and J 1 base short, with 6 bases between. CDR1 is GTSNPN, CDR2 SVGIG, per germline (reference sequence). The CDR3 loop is CAWTTGTDTQYF. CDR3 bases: TGTGCCTGGACCACGGGCACAGATACGCAGTATTTT.

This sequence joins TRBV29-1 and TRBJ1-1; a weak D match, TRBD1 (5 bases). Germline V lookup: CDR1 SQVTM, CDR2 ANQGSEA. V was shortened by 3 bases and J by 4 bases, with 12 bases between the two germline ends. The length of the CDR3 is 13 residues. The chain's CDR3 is CSVEAGIGTEAFF. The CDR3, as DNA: TGCAGCGTTGAGGCAGGGATAGGCACTGAAGCTTTCTTT. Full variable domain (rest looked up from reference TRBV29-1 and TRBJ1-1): SAVISQKPSRDICQRGTSLTIQCQVDSQVTMMFWYRQQPGQSLTLIATANQGSEATYESGFVIDKFPISRPNLTFSTLTVSNMSPEDSSIYLCSVEAGIGTEAFFGQGTRLTVV.

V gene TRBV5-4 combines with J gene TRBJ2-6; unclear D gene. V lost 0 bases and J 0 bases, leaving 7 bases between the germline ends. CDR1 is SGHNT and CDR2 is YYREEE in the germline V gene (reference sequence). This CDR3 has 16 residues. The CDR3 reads CASSLGSSSGANVLTF. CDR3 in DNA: TGTGCCAGCAGCTTGGGAAGTAGCTCTGGGGCCAACGTCCTGACTTTC. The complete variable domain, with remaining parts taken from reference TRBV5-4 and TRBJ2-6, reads ETGVTQSPTHLIKTRGQQVTLRCSSQSGHNTVSWYQQALGQGPQFIFQYYREEENGRGNFPPRFSGLQFPNYSSELNVNALELDDSALYLCASSLGSSSGANVLTFGAGSRLTVL.

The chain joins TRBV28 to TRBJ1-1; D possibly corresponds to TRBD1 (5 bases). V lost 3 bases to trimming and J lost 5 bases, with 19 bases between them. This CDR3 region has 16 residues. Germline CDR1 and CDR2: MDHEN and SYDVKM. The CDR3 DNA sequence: TGTGCCAGCAGTTTGCCCCAGGGCGGGGGGGTGACTGAAGCTTTCTTT. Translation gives CASSLPQGGGVTEAFF. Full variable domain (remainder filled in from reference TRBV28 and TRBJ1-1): DVKVTQSSRYLVKRTGEKVFLECVQDMDHENMFWYRQDPGLGLRLIYFSYDVKMKEKGDIPEGYSVSREKKERFSLILESASTNQTSMYLCASSLPQGGGVTEAFFGQGTRLTVV.

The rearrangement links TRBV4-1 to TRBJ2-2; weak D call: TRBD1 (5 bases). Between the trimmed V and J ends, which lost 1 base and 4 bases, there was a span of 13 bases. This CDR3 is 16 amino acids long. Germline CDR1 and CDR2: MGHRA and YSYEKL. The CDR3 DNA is TGCGCCAGCAGCCAAGTTTTGAAGGGGCGCACCGGGGAGCTGTTTTTT. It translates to CASSQVLKGRTGELFF.

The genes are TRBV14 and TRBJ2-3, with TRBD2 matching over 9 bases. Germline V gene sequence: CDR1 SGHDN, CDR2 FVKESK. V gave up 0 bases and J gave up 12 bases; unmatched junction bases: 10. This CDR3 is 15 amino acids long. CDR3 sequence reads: CASSQERIAGVPQYF. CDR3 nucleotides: TGTGCCAGCAGCCAAGAGAGAATAGCGGGAGTTCCCCAGTATTTT.

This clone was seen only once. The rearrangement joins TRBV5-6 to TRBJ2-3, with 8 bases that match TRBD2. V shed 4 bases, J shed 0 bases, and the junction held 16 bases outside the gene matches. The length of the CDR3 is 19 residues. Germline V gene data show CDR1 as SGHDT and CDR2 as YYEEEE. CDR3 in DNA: TGTGCCAGCAGCCCACGGGGGGGACAAGCTCATTATAGCACAGATACGCAGTATTTT. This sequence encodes CASSPRGGQAHYSTDTQYF.

The CDR3 DNA is TGTGCCTGGAGTGCGGGGACAGGGGGGAACACTGAAGCTTTCTTT. As protein: CAWSAGTGGNTEAFF. The V gene is TRBV30, the J gene TRBJ1-1; 11 bases line up with TRBD1. The J segment lost 1 base and the V segment lost 1 base, leaving 2 bases of the junction unmatched. Germline CDR1 and CDR2: GTSNPN and SVGIG (reference sequence). This CDR3 contains 15 residues.

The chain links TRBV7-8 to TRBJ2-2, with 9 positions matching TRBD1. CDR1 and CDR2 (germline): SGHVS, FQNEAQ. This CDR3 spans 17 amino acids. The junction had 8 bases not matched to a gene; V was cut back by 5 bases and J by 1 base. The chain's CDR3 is CASSRWDRAGNTGELFF. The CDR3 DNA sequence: TGTGCCAGCAGCCGGTGGGACAGGGCGGGGAACACCGGGGAGCTGTTTTTT.

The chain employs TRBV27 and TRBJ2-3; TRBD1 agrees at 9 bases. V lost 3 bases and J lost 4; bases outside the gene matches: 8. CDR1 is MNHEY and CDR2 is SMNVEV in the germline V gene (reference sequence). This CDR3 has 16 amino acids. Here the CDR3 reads CASSFPGQGGADTQYF. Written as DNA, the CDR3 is TGTGCCAGCAGTTTTCCGGGACAGGGAGGAGCAGATACGCAGTATTTT.

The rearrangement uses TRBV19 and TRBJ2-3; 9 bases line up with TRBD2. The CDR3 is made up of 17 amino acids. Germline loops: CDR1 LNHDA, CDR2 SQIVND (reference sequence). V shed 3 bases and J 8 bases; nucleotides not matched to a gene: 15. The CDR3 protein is CASSIPGVAGDGGTQYF. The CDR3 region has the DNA TGTGCCAGTAGTATCCCGGGGGTAGCGGGGGACGGGGGTACGCAGTATTTT.

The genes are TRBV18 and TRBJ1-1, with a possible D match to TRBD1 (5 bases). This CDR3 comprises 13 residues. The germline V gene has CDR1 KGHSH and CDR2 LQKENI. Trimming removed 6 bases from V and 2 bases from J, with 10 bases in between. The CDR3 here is CASSRDSNTEAFF. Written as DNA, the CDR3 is TGTGCCAGCTCTCGCGACAGTAACACTGAAGCTTTCTTT.

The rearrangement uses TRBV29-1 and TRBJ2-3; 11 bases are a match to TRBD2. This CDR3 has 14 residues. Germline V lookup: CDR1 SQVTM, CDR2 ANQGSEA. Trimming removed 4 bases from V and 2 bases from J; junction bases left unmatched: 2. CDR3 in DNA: TGCAGCGTTGGACTAGCGGGATCCACAGATACGCAGTATTTT. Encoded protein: CSVGLAGSTDTQYF.

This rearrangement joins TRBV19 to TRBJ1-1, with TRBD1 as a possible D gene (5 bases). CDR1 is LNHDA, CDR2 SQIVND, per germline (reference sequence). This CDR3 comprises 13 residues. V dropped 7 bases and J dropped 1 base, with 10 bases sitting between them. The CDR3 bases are TGTGCCAGTATGGGGGGAGAGAACACTGAAGCTTTCTTT. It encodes CASMGGENTEAFF. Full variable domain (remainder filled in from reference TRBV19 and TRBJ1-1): DGGITQSPKYLFRKEGQNVTLSCEQNLNHDAMYWYRQDPGQGLRLIYYSQIVNDFQKGDIAEGYSVSREKKESFPLTVTSAQKNPTAFYLCASMGGENTEAFFGQGTRLTVV.

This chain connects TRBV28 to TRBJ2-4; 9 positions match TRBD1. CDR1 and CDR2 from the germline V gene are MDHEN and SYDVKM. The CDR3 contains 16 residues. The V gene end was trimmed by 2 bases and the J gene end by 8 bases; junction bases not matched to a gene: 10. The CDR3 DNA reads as TGTGCCAGCAGTTTAACCCCCGGGACAGGGAGTTACATTCAGTACTTC. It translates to CASSLTPGTGSYIQYF.